The text below deals with one TCR beta chain. Its target is unknown. The PCR was carried out with 60 Vbeta primers and 13 Jbeta primers. Produced via immunoSEQ multiplex PCR; TCRdb's table is partial and in-frame only. This sample has 120,000 to 150,000 clones; 75% to 80% occur once, and the top ten carry less than 3.5%. This sample was taken from a study of cytomegalovirus exposure and HLA in healthy donors. The V end lost 6 bases, the J end lost 1 base, and 14 bases lay between the germline ends. Germline assignment: CDR1 SQVTM and CDR2 ANQGSEA. This CDR3 is 14 amino acids long. General study findings and limits: A prior analysis recorded that most TCR beta V segments were productive about 87% or about 30% of the time.

This sequence originates from a man in his forties in good health and CMV-seropositive. The sequenced sample consisted of PBMCs. V is TRBV29-1 and J is TRBJ2-3; maybe TRBD2 (5 bases). The CDR3 region is CSVRVGFGTDTQYF. The DNA of the CDR3 is TGCAGCGTGAGGGTAGGATTCGGCACAGATACGCAGTATTTT.